The entry below describes one TCR beta chain. What it binds is unknown. One entry per CDR3 protein results from TCRdb running MiXCR on the RT-PCR reads. This sample carries roughly 500,000 distinct CDR3 sequences, around 25% of them seen once, and the ten largest clones take under 2.5%. This entry is derived from a study of response to subunit inactivated influenza vaccine. General study points: After each seasonal influenza vaccination, few new T cells are recruited, the authors suggested.

This CDR3 spans 14 amino acids. Looked up from germline, CDR1 is DFQATT and CDR2 is SNEGSKA (reference sequence). Trimming shortened V by 6 bases and J by 6 bases, and 17 bases separated the two germline ends. Sequences were derived from CD4+ T cells sorted from PBMCs, sampled 4 to 6 days after vaccination. This clonotype was obtained from a man aged 45-65 years who received an inactivated influenza vaccine. The V and J genes are TRBV20-1 and TRBJ1-4, with a possible D match to TRBD1 (5 bases). CDR3 DNA sequence: TGCAGTGCCTCGGCGGGGCAGGTCTATGAAAAACTGTTTTTT. Translating it yields CSASAGQVYEKLFF.